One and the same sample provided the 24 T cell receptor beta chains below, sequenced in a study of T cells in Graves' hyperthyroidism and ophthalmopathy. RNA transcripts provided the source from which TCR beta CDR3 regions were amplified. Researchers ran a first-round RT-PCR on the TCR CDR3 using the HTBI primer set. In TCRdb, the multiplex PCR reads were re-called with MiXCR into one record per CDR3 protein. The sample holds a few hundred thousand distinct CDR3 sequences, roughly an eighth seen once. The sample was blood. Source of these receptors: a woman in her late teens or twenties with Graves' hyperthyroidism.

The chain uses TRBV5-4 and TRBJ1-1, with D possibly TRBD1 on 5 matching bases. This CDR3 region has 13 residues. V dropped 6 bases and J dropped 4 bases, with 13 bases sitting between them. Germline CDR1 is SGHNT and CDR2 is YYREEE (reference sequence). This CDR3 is CASTPREATEAFF. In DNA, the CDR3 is TGTGCCAGCACCCCCAGGGAGGCCACTGAAGCTTTCTTT.

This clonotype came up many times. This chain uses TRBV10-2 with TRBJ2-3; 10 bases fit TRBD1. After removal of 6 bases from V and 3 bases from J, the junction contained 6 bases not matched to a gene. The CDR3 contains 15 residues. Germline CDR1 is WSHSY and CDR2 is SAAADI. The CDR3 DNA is TGCGCCAGCAGGGGAGTGGGACAGGGGACAGATACGCAGTATTTT. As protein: CASRGVGQGTDTQYF.

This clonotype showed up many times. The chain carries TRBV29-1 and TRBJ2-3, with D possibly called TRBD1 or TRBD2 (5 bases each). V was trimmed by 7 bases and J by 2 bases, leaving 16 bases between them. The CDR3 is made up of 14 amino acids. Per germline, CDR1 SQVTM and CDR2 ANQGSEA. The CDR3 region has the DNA TGCAGCGGGGAAGGGGACGGACTCACAGATACGCAGTATTTT. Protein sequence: CSGEGDGLTDTQYF.

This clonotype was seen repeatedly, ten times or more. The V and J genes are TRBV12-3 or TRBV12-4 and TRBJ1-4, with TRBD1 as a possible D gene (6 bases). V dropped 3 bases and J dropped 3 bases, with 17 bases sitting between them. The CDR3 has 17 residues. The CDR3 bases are TGTGCCAGCAGTTTGGGGGCTCACAGGGACCCTAATGAAAAACTGTTTTTT. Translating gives CASSLGAHRDPNEKLFF.

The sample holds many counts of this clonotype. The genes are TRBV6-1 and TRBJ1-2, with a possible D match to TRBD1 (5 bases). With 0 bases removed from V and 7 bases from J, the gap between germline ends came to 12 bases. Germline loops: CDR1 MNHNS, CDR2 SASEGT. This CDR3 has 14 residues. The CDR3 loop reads CASSEAWTKGGYTF. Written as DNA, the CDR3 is TGTGCCAGCAGTGAAGCATGGACAAAAGGTGGCTACACCTTC.

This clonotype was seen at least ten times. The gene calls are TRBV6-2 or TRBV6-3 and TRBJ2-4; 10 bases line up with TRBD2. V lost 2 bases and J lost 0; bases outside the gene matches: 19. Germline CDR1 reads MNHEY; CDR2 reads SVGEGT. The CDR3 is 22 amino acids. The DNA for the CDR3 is TGTGCCAGCAGTTACGGGCAGACGCCGAGCGGGAGGGCCCTAGCAGCCAAAAACATTCAGTACTTC. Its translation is CASSYGQTPSGRALAAKNIQYF.

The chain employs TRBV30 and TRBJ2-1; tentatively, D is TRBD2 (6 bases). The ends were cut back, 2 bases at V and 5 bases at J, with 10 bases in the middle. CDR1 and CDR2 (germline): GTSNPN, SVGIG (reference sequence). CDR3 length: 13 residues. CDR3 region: CAWSSSAHNEQFF. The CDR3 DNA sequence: TGTGCCTGGAGTTCTAGCGCACACAATGAGCAGTTCTTC.

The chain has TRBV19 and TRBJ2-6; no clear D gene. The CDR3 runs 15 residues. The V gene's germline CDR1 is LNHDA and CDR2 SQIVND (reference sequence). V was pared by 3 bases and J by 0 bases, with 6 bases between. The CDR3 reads CASSILVSGANVLTF. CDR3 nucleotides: TGTGCCAGTAGTATCCTGGTCTCTGGGGCCAACGTCCTGACTTTC.

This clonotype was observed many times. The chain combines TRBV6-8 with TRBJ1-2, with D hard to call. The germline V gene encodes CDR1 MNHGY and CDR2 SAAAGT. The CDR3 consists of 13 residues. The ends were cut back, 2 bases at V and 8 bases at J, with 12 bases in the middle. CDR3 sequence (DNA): TGTGCCAGCAGTTACGGGAGCCGCGGGGGCTACACCTTC. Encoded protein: CASSYGSRGGYTF.

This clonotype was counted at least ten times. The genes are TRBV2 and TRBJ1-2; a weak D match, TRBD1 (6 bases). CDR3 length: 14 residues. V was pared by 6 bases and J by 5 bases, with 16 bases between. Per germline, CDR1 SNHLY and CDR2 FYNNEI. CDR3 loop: CASRAEPGEYGYTF. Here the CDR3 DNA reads TGTGCCAGCAGGGCCGAGCCAGGGGAATATGGCTACACCTTC.

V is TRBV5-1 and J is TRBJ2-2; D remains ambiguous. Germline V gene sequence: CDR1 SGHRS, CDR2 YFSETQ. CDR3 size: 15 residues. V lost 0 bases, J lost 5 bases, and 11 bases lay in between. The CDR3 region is CASSLGEGGTGELFF. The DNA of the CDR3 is TGCGCCAGCAGCTTGGGAGAAGGTGGAACCGGGGAGCTGTTTTTT.

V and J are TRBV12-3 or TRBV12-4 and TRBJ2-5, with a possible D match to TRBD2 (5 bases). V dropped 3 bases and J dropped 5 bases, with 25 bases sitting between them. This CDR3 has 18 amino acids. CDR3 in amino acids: CASSFWTPNGNGWETQYF. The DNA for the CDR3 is TGTGCCAGCAGTTTTTGGACCCCCAACGGGAATGGTTGGGAGACCCAGTACTTC.

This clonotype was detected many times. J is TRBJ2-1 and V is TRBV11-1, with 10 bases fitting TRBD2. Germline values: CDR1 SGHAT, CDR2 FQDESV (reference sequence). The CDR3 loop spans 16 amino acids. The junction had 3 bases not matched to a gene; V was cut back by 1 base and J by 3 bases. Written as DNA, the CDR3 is TGTGCCAGCAGCTTAGAGGCTAGCGGGAGCTACAATGAGCAGTTCTTC. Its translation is CASSLEASGSYNEQFF.

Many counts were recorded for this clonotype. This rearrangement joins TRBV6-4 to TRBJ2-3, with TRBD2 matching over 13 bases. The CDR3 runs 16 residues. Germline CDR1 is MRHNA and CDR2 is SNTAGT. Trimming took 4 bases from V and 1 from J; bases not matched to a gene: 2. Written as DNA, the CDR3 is TGTGCCAGCAGTGTCGGGACTAGCGGGGGCACAGATACGCAGTATTTT. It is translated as CASSVGTSGGTDTQYF.

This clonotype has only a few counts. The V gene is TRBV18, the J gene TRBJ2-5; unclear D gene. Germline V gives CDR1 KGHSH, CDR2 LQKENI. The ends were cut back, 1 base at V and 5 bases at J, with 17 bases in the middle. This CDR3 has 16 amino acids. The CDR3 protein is CASSPLFRFMEETQYF. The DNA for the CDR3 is TGTGCCAGCTCACCACTGTTCCGTTTCATGGAGGAGACCCAGTACTTC.

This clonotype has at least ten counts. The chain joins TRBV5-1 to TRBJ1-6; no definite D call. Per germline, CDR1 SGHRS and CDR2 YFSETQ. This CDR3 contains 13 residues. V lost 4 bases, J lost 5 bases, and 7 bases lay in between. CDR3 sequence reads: CASSRDNNSPLHF. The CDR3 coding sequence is TGCGCCAGCAGCCGCGACAATAATTCACCCCTCCACTTT.

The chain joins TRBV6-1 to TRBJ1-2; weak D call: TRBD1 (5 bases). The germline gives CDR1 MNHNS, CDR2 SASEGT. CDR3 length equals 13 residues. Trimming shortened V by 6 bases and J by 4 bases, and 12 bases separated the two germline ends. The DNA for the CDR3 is TGTGCCAGCAGAACCGGGACGGTCTATGGCTACACCTTC. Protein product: CASRTGTVYGYTF.

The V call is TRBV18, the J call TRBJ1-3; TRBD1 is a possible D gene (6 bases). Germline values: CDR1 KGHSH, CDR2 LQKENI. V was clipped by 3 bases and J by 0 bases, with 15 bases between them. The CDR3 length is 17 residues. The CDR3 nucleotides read TGTGCCAGCTCACCTCCCGGGACAATGCCCTCTGGAAACACCATATATTTT. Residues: CASSPPGTMPSGNTIYF.

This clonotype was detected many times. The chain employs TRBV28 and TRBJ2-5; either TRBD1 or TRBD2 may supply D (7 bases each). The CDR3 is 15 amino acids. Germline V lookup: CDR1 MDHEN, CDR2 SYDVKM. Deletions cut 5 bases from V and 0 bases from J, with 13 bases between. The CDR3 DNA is TGTGCCAGCAGTCATCAGGGGGGGAACCAAGAGACCCAGTACTTC. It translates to CASSHQGGNQETQYF.

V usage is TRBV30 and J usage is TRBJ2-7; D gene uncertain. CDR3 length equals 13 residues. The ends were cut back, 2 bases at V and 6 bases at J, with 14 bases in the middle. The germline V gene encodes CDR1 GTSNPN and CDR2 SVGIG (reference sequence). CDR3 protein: CAWSPGPPGEQYF. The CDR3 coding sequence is TGTGCCTGGAGTCCTGGTCCCCCTGGCGAGCAGTACTTC.

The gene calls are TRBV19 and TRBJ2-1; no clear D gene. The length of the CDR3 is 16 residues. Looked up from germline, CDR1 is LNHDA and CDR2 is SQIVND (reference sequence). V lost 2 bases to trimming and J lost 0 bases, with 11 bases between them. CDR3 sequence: CASSIFQVGSYNEQFF. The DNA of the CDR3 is TGTGCCAGTAGTATATTTCAGGTAGGCTCCTACAATGAGCAGTTCTTC.

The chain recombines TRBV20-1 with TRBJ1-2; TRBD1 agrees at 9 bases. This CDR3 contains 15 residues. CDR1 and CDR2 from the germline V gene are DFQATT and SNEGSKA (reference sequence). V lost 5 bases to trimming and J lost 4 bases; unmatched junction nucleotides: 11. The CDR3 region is CSALAQPGQGYGYTF. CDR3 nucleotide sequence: TGCAGTGCTCTTGCGCAACCGGGACAGGGCTATGGCTACACCTTC.

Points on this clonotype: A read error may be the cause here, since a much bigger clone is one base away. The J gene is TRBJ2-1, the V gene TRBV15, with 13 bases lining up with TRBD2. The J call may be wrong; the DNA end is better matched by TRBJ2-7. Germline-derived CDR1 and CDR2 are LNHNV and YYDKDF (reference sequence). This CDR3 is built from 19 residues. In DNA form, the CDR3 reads TGTGCCACCAGAGGTACCGGGACTAGCGGGACCTTATCCTACAATGAGCAGTACTTC. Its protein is CATRGTGTSGTLSYNEQYF.

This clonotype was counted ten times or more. CDR3 in DNA: TGTGCCTGGAGTGTACCTGACCGGGGGGCAGATACGCAGTATTTT. Translated: CAWSVPDRGADTQYF. The gene calls are TRBV30 and TRBJ2-3, with 7 bases identical to TRBD2. The V gene's germline CDR1 is GTSNPN and CDR2 SVGIG (reference sequence). The CDR3 has 15 residues. After removal of 0 bases from V and 4 bases from J, the junction contained 7 bases not matched to a gene.